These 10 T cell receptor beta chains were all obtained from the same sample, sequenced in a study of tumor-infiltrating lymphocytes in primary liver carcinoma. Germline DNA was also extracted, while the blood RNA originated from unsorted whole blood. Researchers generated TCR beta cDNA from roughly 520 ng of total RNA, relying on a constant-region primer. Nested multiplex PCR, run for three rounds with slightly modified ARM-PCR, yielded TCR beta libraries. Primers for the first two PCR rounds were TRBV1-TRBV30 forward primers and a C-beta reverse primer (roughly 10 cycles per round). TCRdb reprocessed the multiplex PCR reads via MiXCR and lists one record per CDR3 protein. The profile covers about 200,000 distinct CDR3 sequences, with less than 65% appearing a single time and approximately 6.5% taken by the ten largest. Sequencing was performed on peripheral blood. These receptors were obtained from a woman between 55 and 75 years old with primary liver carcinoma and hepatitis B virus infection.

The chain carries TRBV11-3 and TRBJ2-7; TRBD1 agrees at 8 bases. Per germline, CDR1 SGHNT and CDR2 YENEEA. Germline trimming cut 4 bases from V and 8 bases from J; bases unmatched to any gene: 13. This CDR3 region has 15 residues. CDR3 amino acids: CASSSGAGGSLKQYF. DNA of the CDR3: TGTGCCAGCAGCTCAGGGGCAGGGGGCTCCCTCAAGCAGTACTTC.

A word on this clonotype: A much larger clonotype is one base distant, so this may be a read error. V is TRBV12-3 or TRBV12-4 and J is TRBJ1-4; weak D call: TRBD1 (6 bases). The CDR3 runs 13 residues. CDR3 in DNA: TGTGCCACCTCCAGGGGTTCTTTCGAAAAACTGTCTTTT. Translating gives CATSRGSFEKLSF.

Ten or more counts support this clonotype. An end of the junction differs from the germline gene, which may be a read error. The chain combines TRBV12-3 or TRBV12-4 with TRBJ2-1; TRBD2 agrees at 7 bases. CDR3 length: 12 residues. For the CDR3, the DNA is TGTGCCAGCAGTTCCGGGCTAGCGGTGGGATACTTC. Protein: CASSSGLAVGYF.

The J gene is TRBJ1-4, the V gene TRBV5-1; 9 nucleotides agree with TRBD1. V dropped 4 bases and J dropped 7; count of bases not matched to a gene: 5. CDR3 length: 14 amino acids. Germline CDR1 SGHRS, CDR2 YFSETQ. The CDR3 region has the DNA TGCGCCAGCAGCCCCGGGACAGGGCTTGAAAAACTGTTTTTT. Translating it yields CASSPGTGLEKLFF.

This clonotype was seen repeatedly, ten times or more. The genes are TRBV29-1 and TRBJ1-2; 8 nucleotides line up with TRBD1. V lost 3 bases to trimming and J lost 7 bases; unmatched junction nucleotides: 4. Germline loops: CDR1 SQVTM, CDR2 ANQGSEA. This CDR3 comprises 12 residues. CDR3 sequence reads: CSVEAGGSGYTF. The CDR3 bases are TGCAGCGTTGAGGCAGGGGGCTCTGGCTACACCTTC.

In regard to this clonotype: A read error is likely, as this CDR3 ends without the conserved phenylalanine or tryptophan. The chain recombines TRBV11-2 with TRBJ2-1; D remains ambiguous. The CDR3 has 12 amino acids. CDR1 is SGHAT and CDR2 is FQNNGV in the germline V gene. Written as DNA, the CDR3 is TGTGTCAGCAGCATGGCGCCAGGTGAGCAGTTCTTA. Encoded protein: CVSSMAPGEQFL.

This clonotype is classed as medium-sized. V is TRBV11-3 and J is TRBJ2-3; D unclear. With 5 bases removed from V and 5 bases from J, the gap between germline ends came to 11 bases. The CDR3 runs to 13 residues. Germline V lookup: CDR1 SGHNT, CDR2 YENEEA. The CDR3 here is CASSPALEDTQYF. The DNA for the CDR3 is TGTGCCAGCAGCCCGGCACTCGAAGATACGCAGTATTTT.

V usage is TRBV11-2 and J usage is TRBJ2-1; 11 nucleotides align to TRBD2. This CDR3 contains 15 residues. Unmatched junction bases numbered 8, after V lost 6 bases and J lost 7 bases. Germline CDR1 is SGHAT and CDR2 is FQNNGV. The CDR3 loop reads CASSSLTSGINEQFF. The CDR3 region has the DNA TGTGCCAGCAGTTCACTGACTAGCGGGATTAATGAGCAGTTCTTC.

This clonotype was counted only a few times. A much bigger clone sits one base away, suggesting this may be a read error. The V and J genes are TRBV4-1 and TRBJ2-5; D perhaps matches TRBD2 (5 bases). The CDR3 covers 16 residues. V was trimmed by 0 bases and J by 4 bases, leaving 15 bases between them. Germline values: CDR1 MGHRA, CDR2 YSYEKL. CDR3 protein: CASSQDRYSRGETQYF. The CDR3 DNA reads TGCGCCAGCAGCCAAGATCGGTACAGCCGGGGAGAGACCCAGTACTTC.

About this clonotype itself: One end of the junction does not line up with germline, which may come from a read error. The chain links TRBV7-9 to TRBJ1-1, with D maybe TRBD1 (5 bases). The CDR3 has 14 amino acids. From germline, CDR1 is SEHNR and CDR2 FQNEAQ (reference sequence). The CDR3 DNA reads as TGTGCCAGCAACCGGGGCAGATTGAACACTGAGGCTTTCTTT. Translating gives CASNRGRLNTEAFF.